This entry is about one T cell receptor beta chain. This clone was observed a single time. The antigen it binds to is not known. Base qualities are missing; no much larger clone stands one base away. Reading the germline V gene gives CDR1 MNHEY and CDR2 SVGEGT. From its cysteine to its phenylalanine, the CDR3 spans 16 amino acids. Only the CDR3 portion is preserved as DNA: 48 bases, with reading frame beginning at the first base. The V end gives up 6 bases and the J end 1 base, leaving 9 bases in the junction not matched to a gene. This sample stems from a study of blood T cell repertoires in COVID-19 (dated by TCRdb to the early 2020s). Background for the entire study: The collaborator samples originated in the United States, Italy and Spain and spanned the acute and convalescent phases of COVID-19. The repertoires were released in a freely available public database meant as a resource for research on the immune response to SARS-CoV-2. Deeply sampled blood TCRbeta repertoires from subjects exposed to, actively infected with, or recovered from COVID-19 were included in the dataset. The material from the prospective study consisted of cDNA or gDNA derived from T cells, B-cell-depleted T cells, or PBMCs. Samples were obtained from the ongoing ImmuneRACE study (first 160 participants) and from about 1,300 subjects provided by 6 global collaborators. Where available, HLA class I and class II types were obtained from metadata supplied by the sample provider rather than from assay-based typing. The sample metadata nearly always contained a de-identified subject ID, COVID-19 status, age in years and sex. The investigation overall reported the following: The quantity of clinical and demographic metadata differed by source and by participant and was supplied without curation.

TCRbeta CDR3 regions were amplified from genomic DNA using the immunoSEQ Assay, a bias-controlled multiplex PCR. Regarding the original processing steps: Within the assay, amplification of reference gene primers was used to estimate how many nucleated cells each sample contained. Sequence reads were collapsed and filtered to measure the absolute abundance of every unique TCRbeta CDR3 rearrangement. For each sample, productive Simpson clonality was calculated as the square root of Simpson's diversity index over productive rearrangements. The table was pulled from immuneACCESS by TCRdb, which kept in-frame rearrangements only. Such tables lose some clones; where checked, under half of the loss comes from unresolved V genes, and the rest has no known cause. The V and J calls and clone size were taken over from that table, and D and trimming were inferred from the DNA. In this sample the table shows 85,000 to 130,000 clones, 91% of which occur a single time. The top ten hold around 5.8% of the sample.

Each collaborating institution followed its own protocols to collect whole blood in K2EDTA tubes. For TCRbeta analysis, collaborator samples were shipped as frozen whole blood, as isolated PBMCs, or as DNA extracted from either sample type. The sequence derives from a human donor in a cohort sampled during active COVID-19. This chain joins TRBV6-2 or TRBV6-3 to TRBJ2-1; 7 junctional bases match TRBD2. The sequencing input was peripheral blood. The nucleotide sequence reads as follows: TGTGCCAGCAGCTCTTCAGCGGGGTATTCCTACAATGAGCAGTTCTTC. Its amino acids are CASSSSAGYSYNEQFF.